This entry describes one T cell receptor (beta chain). Only in-frame clones appear in the TCRdb table, and some are missing; sequencing was by immunoSEQ multiplex PCR. The table shows 2,500 to 3,000 clones, with just under 80% occurring only once. This entry is derived from a study of control samples from healthy donors and cancer patients. Per germline, CDR1 MDHEN and CDR2 SYDVKM. Losses at the gene ends were 7 bases for V and 7 bases for J; bases not matched to a gene: 7. The CDR3 runs to 13 residues. The rearrangement joins TRBV28 to TRBJ1-2; 9 nucleotides agree with TRBD1. The source is a male donor with melanoma. Material: formalin-fixed, paraffin-embedded tissue. The CDR3 reads CASNPPTGGGYTF. As DNA, the CDR3 is TGTGCCAGCAACCCGCCGACAGGGGGTGGCTACACCTTC.